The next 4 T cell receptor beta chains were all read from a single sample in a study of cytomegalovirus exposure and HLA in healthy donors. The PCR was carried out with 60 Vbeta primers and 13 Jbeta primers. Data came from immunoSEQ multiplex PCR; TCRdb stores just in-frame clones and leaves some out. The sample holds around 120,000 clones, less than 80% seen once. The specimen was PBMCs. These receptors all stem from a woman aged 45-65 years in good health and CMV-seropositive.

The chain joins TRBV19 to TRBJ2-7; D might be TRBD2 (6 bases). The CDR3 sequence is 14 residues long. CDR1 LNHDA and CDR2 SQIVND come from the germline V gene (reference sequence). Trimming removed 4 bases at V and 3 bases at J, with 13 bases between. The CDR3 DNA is TGTGCCAGTAGTAGTCTAGCGAAGATCTACGAGCAGTACTTC. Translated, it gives CASSSLAKIYEQYF.

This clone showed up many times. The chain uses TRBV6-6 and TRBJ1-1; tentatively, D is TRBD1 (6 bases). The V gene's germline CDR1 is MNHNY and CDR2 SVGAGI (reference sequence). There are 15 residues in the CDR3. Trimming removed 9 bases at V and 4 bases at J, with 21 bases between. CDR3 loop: CASRGAGTESTEAFF. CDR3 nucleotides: TGTGCCAGTCGGGGGGCAGGGACGGAGAGCACTGAAGCTTTCTTT.

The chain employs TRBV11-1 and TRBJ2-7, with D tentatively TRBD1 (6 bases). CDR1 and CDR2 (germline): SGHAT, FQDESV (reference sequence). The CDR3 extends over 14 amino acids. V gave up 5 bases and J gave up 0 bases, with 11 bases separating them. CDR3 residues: CASSLQQGSYEQYF. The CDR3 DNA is TGTGCCAGCAGCCTCCAACAGGGCTCCTACGAGCAGTACTTC.

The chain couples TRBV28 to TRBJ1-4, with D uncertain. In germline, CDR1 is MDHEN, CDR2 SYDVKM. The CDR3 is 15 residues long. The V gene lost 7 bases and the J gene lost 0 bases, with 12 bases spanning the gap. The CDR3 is CASTPNSSTNEKLFF. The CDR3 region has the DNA TGTGCCAGCACCCCGAACTCCTCAACTAATGAAAAACTGTTTTTT.